The 2 T cell receptor beta chains in this list originate from one sample, sequenced in a study of cytomegalovirus exposure and HLA in healthy donors. The primer mix had 60 Vbeta and 13 Jbeta primers. The table came from immunoSEQ multiplex PCR; TCRdb's copy has only in-frame clones and leaves some out. The sample records tens of thousands of clones, under 80% being singletons. Material: PBMCs. These receptors all come from a woman younger than 45 in good health and CMV-seronegative.

CDR3 sequence (DNA): TGTGCCATCAGTGACTCGGGAGGTCCCTACAATGAGCAGTTCTTC. Its protein is CAISDSGGPYNEQFF. The rearrangement links TRBV10-3 to TRBJ2-1; 7 bases map to TRBD2. Germline V CDR1 and CDR2: ENHRY, SYGVKD. There are 15 residues in the CDR3. The V segment lost 3 bases and the J segment 2 bases; nucleotides outside the gene matches: 4.

The chain combines TRBV7-6 with TRBJ1-6, with a possible D match to TRBD1 (6 bases). The germline V gene has CDR1 SGHVS and CDR2 FNYEAQ. The CDR3 spans 21 residues. Between the trimmed V and J ends, which lost 0 bases and 1 base, there was a span of 22 bases. In DNA, the CDR3 is TGTGCCAGCAGCTTAGCCCCGGGAAGCGGGGGGCTTAGGTCCTATAATTCACCCCTCCACTTT. As protein: CASSLAPGSGGLRSYNSPLHF.